This TCR beta chain was captured in a study of response to subunit inactivated influenza vaccine. Notes on the study in general: Authors suggested seasonal influenza vaccinations each recruit few new T cells.

TCRdb re-called the RT-PCR reads with MiXCR, one entry per CDR3 protein. The table has about 240,000 distinct CDR3 sequences, approximately 12% seen once. This clonotype occurred a few times. Its antigen is unidentified. A read error may produce the germline difference seen at one junction end. CDR1 and CDR2 from the germline V gene are SQVTM and ANQGSEA. This CDR3 has 11 residues. This TCR derives from a man between 45 and 60 years old who received an inactivated influenza vaccine. This chain links TRBV29-1 with TRBJ1-2; D is unclear. The specimen comprised non-naive T cells sorted from PBMCs, sampled 14 days before vaccination. The CDR3 DNA is TGCAGCGTTGAAGATTATGGCGGCCGCCACTTC. Protein: CSVEDYGGRHF.